The clone carrying this T cell receptor beta chain has a single count. The data stem from a study of blood T cell repertoires in COVID-19. Study as a whole: COVID-19 samples collected from the United States, Italy and Spain covered acute and convalescent phases. T cells, B-cell-depleted T cells, or PBMCs supplied cDNA or gDNA.

Participants were placed into cohorts based on the clinical history they reported. As handled by the study authors: Amplification of reference gene primers was used by the study to estimate nucleated cell counts. Sequenced by immunoSEQ multiplex PCR; TCRdb stores in-frame clones only, minus some. Clone size and V and J calls were adopted from that table, with D and trimming inferred from the DNA. The sample records some 150,000 clones, 60% to 80% being singletons. Trimming took 5 bases from V and 4 from J; bases not matched to a gene: 11. There are 16 residues in the CDR3. CDR1 is MDHEN and CDR2 is SYDVKM in the germline V gene.

Material for sequencing was PBMCs or T cells enriched from blood (not recorded which). The receptor's source is a woman aged 50 to 65 who had recovered from COVID-19. V gene TRBV28 combines with J gene TRBJ2-1; 7 bases map to TRBD2. CDR3 nucleotides: TGTGCCAGCAGTCCCCCGGGCGGACTAGATTACAATGAGCAGTTCTTC. Translation: CASSPPGGLDYNEQFF.